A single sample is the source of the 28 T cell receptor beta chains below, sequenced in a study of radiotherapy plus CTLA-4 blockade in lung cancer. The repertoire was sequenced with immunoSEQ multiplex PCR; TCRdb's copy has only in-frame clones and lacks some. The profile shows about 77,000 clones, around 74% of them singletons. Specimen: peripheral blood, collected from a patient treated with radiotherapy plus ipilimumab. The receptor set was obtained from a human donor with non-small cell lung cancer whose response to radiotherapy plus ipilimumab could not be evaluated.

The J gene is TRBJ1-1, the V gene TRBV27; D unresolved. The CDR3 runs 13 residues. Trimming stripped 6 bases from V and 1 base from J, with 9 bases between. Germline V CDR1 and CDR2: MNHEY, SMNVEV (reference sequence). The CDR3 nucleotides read TGTGCCAGCAGGTGGCAGAAGAACACTGAAGCTTTCTTT. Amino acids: CASRWQKNTEAFF.

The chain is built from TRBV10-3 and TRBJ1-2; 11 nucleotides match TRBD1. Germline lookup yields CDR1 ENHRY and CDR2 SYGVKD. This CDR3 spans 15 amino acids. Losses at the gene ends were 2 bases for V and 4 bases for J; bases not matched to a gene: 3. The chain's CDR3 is CAISEGTGGVYGYTF. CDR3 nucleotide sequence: TGTGCCATCAGTGAGGGGACAGGGGGGGTCTATGGCTACACCTTC.

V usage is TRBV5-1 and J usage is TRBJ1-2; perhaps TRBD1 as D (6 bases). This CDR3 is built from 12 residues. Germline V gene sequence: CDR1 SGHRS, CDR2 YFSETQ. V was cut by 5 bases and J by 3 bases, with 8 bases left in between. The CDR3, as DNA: TGCGCCAGCAGGGACAGCCACTATGGCTACACCTTC. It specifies CASRDSHYGYTF.

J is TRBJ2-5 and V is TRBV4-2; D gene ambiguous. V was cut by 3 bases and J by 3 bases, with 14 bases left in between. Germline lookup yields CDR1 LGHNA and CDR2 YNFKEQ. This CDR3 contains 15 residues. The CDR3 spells CASSQADQMEETQYF. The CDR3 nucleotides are TGTGCCAGCAGCCAGGCGGATCAGATGGAAGAGACCCAGTACTTC.

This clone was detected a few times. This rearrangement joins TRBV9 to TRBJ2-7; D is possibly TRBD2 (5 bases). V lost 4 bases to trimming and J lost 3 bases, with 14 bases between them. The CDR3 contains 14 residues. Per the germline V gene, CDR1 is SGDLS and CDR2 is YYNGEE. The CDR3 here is CASSSTNEGYEQYF. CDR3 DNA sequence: TGTGCCAGCAGCTCAACGAACGAGGGCTACGAGCAGTACTTC.

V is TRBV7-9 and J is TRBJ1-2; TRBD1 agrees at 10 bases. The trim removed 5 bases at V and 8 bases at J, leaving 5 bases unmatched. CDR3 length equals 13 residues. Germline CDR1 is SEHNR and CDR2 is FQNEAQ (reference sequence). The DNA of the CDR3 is TGTGCCAGCAGCCAGGGGACAGGGGAGGGCTACACCTTC. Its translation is CASSQGTGEGYTF.

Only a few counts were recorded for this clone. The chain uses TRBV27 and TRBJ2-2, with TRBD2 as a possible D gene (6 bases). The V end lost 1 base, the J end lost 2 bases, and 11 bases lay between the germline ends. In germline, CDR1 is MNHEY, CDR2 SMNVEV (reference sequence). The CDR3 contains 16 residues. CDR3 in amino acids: CASSLFGGTNTGELFF. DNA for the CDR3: TGTGCCAGCAGTTTATTTGGCGGGACCAACACCGGGGAGCTGTTTTTT.

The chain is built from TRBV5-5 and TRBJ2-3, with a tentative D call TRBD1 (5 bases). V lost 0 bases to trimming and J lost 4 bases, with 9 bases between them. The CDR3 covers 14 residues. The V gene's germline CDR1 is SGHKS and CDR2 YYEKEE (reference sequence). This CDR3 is CASSLVVRADTQYF. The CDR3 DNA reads TGTGCCAGCAGCTTGGTTGTCAGGGCAGATACGCAGTATTTT.

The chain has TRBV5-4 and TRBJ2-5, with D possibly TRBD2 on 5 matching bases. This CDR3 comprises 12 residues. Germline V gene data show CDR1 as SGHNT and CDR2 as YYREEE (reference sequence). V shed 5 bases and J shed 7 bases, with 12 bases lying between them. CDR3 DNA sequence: TGTGCCAGCAGAGGTGCCGAGGGGACCCAGTACTTC. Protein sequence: CASRGAEGTQYF.

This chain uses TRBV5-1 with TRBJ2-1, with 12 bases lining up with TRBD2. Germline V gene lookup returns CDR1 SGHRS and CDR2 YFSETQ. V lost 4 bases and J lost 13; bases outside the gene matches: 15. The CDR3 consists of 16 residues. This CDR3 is CASSRASGGDTMSQFF. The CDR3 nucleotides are TGCGCCAGCAGCCGAGCTAGCGGGGGGGATACAATGAGCCAGTTCTTC. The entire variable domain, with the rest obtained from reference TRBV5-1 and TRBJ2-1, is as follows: KAGVTQTPRYLIKTRGQQVTLSCSPISGHRSVSWYQQTPGQGLQFLFEYFSETQRNKGNFPGRFSGRQFSNSRSEMNVSTLELGDSALYLCASSRASGGDTMSQFFGPGTRLTVL.

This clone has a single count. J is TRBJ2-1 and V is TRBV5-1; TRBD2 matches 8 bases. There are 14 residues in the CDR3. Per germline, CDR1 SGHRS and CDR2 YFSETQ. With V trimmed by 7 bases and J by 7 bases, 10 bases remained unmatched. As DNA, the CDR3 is TGCGCCAGCTGCCCGGGACTAGAAAAGAATGAGCAGTTCTTC. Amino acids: CASCPGLEKNEQFF.

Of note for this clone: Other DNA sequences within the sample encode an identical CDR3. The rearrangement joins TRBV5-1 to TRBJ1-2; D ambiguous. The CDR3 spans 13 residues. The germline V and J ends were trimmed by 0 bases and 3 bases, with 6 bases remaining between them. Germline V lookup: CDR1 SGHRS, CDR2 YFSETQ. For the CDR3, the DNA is TGCGCCAGCAGCTTGGACGGGGACTATGGCTACACCTTC. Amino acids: CASSLDGDYGYTF.

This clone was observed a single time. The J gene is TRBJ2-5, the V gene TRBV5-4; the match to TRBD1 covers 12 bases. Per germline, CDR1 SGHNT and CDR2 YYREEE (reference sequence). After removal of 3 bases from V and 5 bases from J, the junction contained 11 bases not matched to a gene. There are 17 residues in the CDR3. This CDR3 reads CASSSSGDRGPRETQYF. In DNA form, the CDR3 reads TGTGCCAGCAGCTCAAGCGGGGACAGGGGGCCTAGGGAGACCCAGTACTTC.

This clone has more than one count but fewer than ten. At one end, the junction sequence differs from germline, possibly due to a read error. The CDR3 DNA sequence: TGCAGTGCTAGAGTGAACAATAACTTC. It translates to CSARVNNNF. The rearrangement joins TRBV20-1 to TRBJ2-5; D is uncertain. CDR3 length equals 9 residues. Looked up from germline, CDR1 is DFQATT and CDR2 is SNEGSKA (reference sequence).

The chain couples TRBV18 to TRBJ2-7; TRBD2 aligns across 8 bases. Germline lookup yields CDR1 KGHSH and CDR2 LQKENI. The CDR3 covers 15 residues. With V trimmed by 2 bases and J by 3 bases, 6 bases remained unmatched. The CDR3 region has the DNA TGTGCCAGCTCACCAGAGGCGGGGGGCATCTACGAGCAGTACTTC. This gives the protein CASSPEAGGIYEQYF.

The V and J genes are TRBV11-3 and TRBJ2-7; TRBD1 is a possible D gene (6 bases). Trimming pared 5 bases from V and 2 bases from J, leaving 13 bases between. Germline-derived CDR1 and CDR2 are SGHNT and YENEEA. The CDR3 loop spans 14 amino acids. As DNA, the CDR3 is TGTGCCAGCAGCGCAGACAGGACCACCTACGAGCAGTACTTC. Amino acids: CASSADRTTYEQYF.

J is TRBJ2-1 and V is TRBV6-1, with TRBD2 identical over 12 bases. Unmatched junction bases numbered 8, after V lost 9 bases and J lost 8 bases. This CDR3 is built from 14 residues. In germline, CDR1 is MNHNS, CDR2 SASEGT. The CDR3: CASLSSGGVYEQFF. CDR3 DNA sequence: TGTGCCAGTCTCTCTAGCGGGGGGGTATATGAGCAGTTCTTC.

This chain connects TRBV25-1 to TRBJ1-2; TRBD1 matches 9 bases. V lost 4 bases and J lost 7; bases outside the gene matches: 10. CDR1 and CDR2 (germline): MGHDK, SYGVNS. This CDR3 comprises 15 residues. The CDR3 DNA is TGTGCCAGCAGTGGAGGGGGACAGGGTGGGGTTGGCTACACCTTC. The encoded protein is CASSGGGQGGVGYTF.

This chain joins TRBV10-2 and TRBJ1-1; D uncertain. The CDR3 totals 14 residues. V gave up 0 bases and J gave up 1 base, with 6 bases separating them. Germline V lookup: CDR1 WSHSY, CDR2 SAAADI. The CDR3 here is CASSESNRNTEAFF. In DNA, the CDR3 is TGCGCCAGCAGTGAGTCGAACAGGAACACTGAAGCTTTCTTT.

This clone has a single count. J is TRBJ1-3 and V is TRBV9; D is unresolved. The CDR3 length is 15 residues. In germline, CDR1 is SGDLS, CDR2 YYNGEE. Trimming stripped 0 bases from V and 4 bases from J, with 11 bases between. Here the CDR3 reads CASSVVPTGGNTIYF. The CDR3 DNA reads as TGTGCCAGCAGCGTAGTGCCAACGGGAGGAAACACCATATATTTT.

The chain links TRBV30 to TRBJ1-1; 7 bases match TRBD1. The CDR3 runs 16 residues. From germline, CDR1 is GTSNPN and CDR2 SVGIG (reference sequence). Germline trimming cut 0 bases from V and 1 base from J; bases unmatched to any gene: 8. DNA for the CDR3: TGTGCCTGGAGTGTACGACAGGGCCGGGGGAACACTGAAGCTTTCTTT. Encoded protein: CAWSVRQGRGNTEAFF.

The CDR3 region has the DNA TGTGCCAGCAGCGCCGGGACAGGGGCTCAAGCTTTCTTT. It codes for CASSAGTGAQAFF. This chain connects TRBV6-6 to TRBJ1-1, with 10 bases lining up with TRBD1. CDR1 and CDR2 (germline): MNHNY, SVGAGI (reference sequence). The CDR3 has 13 amino acids. V lost 6 bases to trimming and J lost 9 bases; unmatched junction nucleotides: 7.

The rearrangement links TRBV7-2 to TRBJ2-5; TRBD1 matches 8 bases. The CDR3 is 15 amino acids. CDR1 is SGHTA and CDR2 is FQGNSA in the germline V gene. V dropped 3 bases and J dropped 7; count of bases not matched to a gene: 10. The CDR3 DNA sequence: TGTGCCAGCAGCTTCAAGACAGGGGCTGGGGGGACCCAGTACTTC. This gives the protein CASSFKTGAGGTQYF.

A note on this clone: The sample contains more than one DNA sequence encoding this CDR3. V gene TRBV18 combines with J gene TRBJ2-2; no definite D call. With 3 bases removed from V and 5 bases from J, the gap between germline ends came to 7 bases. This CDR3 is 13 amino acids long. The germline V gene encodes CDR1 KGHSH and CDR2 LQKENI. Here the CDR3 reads CASSPSGTGELFF. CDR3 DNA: TGTGCCAGCTCACCTTCCGGGACCGGGGAGCTGTTTTTT.

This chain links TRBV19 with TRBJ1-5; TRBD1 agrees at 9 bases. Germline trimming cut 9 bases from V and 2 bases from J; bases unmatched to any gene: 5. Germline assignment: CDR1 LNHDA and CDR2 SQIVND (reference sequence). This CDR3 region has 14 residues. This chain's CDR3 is CASLTGGGNQPQHF. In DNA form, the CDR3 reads TGTGCCAGCCTGACAGGGGGAGGCAATCAGCCCCAGCATTTT. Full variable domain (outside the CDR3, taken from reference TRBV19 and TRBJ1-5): DGGITQSPKYLFRKEGQNVTLSCEQNLNHDAMYWYRQDPGQGLRLIYYSQIVNDFQKGDIAEGYSVSREKKESFPLTVTSAQKNPTAFYLCASLTGGGNQPQHFGDGTRLSIL.

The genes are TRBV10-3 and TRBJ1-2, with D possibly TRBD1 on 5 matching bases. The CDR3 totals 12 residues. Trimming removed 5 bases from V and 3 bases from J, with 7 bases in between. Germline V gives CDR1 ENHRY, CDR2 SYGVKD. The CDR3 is CAISQGDYGYTF. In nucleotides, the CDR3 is TGTGCCATCAGTCAAGGGGACTATGGCTACACCTTC.

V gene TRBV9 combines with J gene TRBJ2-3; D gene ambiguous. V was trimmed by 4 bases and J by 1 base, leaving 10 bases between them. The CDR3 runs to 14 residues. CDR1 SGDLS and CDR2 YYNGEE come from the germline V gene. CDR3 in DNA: TGTGCCAGCAGCCCCCCAGTTGGCACAGATACGCAGTATTTT. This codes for CASSPPVGTDTQYF.

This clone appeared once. The CDR3 DNA follows: TGTGCCAGCAGTCAACAGGCGAACACCGGGGAGCTGTTTTTT. Its translation is CASSQQANTGELFF. V and J are TRBV7-3 and TRBJ2-2, with D maybe TRBD1 (5 bases). The CDR3 is made up of 14 amino acids. V lost 6 bases and J 0 bases, leaving 8 bases between the germline ends. CDR1 is SGHTA, CDR2 FQGTGA, per germline.